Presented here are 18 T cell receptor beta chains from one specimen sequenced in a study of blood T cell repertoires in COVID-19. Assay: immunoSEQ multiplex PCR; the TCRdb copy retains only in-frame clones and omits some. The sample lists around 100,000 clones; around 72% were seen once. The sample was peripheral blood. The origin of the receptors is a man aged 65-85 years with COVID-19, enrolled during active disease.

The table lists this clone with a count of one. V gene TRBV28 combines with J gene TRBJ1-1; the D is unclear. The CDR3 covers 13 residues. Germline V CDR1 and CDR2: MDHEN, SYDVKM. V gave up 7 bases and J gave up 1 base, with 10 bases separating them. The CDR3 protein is CASTSPGNTEAFF. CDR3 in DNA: TGTGCCAGCACCTCTCCGGGGAACACTGAAGCTTTCTTT.

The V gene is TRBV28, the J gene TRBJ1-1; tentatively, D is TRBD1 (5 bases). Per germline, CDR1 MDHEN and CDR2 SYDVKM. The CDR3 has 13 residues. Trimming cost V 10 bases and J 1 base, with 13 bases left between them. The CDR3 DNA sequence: TGTGCCACGCTAGACAGCCGGAACACTGAAGCTTTCTTT. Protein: CATLDSRNTEAFF.

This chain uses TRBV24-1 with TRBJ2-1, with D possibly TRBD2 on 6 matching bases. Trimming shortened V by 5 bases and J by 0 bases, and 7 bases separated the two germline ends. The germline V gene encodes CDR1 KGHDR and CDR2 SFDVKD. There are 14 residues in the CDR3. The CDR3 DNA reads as TGTGCCACCAGTGCCGGGGGCTCCTACAATGAGCAGTTCTTC. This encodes CATSAGGSYNEQFF.

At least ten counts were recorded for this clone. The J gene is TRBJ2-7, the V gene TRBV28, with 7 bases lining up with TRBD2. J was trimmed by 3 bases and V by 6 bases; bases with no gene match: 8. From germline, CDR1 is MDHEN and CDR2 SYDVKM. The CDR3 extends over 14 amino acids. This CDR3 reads CASRRFGGSYEQYF. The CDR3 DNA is TGTGCCAGCAGACGCTTTGGCGGGAGCTACGAGCAGTACTTC. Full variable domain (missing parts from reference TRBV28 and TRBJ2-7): DVKVTQSSRYLVKRTGEKVFLECVQDMDHENMFWYRQDPGLGLRLIYFSYDVKMKEKGDIPEGYSVSREKKERFSLILESASTNQTSMYLCASRRFGGSYEQYFGPGTRLTVT.

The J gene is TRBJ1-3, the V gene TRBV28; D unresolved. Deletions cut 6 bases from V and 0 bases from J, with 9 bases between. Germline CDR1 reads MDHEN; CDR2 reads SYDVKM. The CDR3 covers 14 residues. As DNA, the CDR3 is TGTGCCAGCAGGGCCGGGAGCTCTGGAAACACCATATATTTT. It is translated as CASRAGSSGNTIYF.

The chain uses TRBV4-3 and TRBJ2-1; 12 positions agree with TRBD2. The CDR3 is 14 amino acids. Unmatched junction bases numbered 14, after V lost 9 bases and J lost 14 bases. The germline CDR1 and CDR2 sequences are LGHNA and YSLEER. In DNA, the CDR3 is TGCGCCAGGCAAAAACTAGCGGGAGGTCATCAGGAGTTCTTC. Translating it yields CARQKLAGGHQEFF.

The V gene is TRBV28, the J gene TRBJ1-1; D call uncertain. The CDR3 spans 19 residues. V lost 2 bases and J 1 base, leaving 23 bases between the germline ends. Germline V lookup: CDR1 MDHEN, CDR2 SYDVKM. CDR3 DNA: TGTGCCAGCAGTTTAGGAGGGTTTGGGGAGTTGTTAGCGAACACTGAAGCTTTCTTT. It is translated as CASSLGGFGELLANTEAFF.

The CDR3 region is CASSVLAGPYNEQFF. The CDR3 DNA reads as TGTGCCAGCAGCGTCCTAGCGGGACCTTACAATGAGCAGTTCTTC. The genes are TRBV11-2 and TRBJ2-1; 9 bases align to TRBD2. This CDR3 is built from 15 residues. V shed 5 bases, J shed 4 bases, and the junction held 6 bases outside the gene matches. The germline gives CDR1 SGHAT, CDR2 FQNNGV.

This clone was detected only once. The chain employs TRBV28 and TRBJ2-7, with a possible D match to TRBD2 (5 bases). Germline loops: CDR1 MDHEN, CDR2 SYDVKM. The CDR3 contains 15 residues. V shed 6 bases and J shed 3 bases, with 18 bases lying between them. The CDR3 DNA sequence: TGTGCCAGCAGCCTCGAGGGAACCACGGTCTACGAGCAGTACTTC. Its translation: CASSLEGTTVYEQYF.

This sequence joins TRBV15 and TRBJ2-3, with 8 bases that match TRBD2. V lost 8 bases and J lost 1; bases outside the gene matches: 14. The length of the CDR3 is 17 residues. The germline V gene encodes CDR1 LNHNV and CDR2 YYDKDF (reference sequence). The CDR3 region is CATGGGSAGLGTDTQYF. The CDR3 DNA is TGTGCCACCGGGGGGGGAAGCGCGGGACTAGGCACAGATACGCAGTATTTT. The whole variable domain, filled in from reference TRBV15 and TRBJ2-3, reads DAMVIQNPRYQVTQFGKPVTLSCSQTLNHNVMYWYQQKSSQAPKLLFHYYDKDFNNEADTPDNFQSRRPNTSFCFLDIRSPGLGDTAMYLCATGGGSAGLGTDTQYFGPGTRLTVL.

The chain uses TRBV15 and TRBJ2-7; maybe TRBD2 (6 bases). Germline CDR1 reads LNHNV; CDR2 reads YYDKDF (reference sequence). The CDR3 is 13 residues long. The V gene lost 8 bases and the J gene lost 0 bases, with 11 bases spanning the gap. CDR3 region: CATARDFSYEQYF. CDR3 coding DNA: TGTGCCACCGCCCGGGACTTCTCCTACGAGCAGTACTTC. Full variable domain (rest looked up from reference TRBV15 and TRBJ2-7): DAMVIQNPRYQVTQFGKPVTLSCSQTLNHNVMYWYQQKSSQAPKLLFHYYDKDFNNEADTPDNFQSRRPNTSFCFLDIRSPGLGDTAMYLCATARDFSYEQYFGPGTRLTVT.

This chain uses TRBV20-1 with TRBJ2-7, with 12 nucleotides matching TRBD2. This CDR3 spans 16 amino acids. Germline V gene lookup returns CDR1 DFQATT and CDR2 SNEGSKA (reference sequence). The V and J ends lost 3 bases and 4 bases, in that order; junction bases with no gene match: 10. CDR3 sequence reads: CSASLASGRAGYEQYF. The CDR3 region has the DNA TGCAGTGCTAGTCTCGCTAGCGGGAGGGCCGGGTACGAGCAGTACTTC.

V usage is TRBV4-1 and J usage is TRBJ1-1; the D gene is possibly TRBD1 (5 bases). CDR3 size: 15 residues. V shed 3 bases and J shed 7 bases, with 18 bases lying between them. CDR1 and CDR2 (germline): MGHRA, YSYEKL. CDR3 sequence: CASSQHGGGHLEAFF. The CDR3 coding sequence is TGCGCCAGCAGCCAGCACGGGGGGGGTCACCTTGAAGCTTTCTTT.

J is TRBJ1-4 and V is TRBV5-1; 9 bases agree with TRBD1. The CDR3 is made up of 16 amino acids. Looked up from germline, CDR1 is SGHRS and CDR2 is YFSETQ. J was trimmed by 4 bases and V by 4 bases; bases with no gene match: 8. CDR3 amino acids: CASSPQGARGNEKLFF. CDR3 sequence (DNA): TGCGCCAGCAGCCCACAGGGGGCGCGGGGTAATGAAAAACTGTTTTTT. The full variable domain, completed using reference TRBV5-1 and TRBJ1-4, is KAGVTQTPRYLIKTRGQQVTLSCSPISGHRSVSWYQQTPGQGLQFLFEYFSETQRNKGNFPGRFSGRQFSNSRSEMNVSTLELGDSALYLCASSPQGARGNEKLFFGSGTQLSVL.

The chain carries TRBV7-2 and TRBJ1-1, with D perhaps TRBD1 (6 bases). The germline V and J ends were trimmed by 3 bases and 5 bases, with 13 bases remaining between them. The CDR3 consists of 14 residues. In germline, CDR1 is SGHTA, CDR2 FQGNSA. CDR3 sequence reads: CASSLGGQVTEAFF. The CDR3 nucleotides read TGTGCCAGCAGCTTGGGGGGGCAGGTGACTGAAGCTTTCTTT.

CDR3 sequence: CASSLMGGTDTQYF. CDR3 coding DNA: TGTGCCAGCAGTTTAATGGGGGGGACAGATACGCAGTATTTT. The V and J genes are TRBV27 and TRBJ2-3; the match to TRBD2 covers 7 bases. Looked up from germline, CDR1 is MNHEY and CDR2 is SMNVEV (reference sequence). The CDR3 loop spans 14 amino acids. Trimming took 2 bases from V and 3 from J; bases not matched to a gene: 2.

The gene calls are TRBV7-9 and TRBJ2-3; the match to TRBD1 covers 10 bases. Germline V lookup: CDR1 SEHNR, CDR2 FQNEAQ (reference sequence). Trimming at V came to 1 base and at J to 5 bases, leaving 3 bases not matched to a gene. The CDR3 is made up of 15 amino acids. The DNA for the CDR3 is TGTGCCAGCAGCTTAGTAGACAGGGGGCAAGATACGCAGTATTTT. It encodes CASSLVDRGQDTQYF.

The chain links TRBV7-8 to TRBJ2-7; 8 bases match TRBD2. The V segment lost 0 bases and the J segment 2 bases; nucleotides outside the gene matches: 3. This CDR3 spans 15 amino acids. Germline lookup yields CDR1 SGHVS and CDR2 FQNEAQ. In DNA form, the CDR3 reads TGTGCCAGCAGCTTAGCGGTCGGGAGGGCCTACGAGCAGTACTTC. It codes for CASSLAVGRAYEQYF.